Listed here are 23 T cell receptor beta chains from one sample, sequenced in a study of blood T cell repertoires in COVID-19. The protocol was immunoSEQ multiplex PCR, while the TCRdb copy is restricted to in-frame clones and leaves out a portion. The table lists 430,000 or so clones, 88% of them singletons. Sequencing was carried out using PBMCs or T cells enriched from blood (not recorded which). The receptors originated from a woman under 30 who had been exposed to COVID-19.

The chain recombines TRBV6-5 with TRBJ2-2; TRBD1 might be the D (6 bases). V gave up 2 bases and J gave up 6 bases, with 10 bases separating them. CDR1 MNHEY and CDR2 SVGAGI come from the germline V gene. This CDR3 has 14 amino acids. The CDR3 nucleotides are TGTGCCAGCAGTTACGTCAGGGGATCCGGGGAGCTGTTTTTT. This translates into CASSYVRGSGELFF.

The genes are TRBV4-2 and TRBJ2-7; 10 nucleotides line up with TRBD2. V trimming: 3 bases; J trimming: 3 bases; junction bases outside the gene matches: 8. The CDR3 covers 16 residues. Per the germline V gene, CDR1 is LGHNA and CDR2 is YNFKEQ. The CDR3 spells CASSQEKTSGFYEQYF. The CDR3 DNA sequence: TGTGCCAGCAGCCAGGAAAAGACTAGCGGGTTCTACGAGCAGTACTTC.

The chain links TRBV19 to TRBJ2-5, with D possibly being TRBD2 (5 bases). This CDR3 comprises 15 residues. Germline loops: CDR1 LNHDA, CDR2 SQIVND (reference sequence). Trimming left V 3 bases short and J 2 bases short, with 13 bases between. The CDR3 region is CASSMLASGQETQYF. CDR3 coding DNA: TGTGCCAGTAGTATGTTGGCCAGCGGACAAGAGACCCAGTACTTC. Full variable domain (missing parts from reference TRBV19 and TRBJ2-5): DGGITQSPKYLFRKEGQNVTLSCEQNLNHDAMYWYRQDPGQGLRLIYYSQIVNDFQKGDIAEGYSVSREKKESFPLTVTSAQKNPTAFYLCASSMLASGQETQYFGPGTRLLVL.

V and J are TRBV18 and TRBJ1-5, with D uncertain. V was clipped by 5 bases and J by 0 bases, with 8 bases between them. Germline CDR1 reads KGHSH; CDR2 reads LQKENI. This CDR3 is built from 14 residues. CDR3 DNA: TGTGCCAGCTCATCGAACGGTAGCAATCAGCCCCAGCATTTT. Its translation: CASSSNGSNQPQHF.

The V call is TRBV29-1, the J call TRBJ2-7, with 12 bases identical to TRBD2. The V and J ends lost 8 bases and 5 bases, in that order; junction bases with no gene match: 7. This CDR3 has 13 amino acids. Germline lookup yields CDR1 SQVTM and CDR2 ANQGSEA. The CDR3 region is CSTRLAGVHEQYF. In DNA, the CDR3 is TGCAGCACCCGACTAGCGGGAGTCCACGAGCAGTACTTC.

Here the CDR3 DNA reads TGTGCCAGCTCACCAGGCGGCACAGGGTCTAGCGAGCAGTACTTC. Translation: CASSPGGTGSSEQYF. The chain uses TRBV18 and TRBJ2-7; possible D gene TRBD1, 6 bases. Germline assignment: CDR1 KGHSH and CDR2 LQKENI. Trimming took 2 bases from V and 6 from J, leaving 17 bases between them. This CDR3 comprises 15 residues.

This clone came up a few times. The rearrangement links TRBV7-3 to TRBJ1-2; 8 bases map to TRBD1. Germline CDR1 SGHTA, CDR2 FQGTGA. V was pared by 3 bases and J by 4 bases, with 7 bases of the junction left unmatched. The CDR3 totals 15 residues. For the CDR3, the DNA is TGTGCCAGCAGCTTTTCAGGGGGCGTGAGCTATGGCTACACCTTC. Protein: CASSFSGGVSYGYTF.

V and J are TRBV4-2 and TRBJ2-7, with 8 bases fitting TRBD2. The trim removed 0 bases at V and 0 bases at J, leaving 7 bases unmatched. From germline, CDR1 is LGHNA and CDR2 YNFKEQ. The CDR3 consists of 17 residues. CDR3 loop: CASSQDPSGSFSYEQYF. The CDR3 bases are TGTGCCAGCAGCCAAGATCCCAGCGGGAGCTTCTCCTACGAGCAGTACTTC.

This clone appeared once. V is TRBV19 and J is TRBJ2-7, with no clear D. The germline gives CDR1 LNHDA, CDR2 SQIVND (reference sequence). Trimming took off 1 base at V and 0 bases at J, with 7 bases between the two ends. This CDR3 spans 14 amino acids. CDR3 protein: CASSIGLLSYEQYF. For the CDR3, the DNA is TGTGCCAGTAGTATAGGACTCCTCTCCTACGAGCAGTACTTC. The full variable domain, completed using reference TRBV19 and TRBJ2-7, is DGGITQSPKYLFRKEGQNVTLSCEQNLNHDAMYWYRQDPGQGLRLIYYSQIVNDFQKGDIAEGYSVSREKKESFPLTVTSAQKNPTAFYLCASSIGLLSYEQYFGPGTRLTVT.

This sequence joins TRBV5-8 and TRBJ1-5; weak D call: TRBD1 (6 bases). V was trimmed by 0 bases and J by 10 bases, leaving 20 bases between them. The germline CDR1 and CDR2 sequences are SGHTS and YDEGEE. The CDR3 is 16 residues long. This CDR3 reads CASSLALGHVSLPQHF. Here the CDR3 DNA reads TGTGCCAGCAGCTTGGCCTTGGGACACGTTAGTCTTCCCCAGCATTTT.

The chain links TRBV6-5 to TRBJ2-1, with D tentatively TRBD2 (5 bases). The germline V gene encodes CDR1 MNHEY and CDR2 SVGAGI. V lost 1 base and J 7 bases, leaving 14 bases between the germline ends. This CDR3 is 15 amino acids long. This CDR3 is CASSYFDGRRNEQFF. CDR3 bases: TGTGCCAGCAGTTACTTCGACGGCAGGAGGAATGAGCAGTTCTTC.

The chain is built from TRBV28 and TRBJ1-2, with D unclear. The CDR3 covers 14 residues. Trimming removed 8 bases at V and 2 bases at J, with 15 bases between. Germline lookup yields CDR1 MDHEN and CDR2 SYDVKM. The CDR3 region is CASGEGAENYGYTF. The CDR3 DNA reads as TGTGCCAGCGGTGAAGGAGCGGAGAACTATGGCTACACCTTC.

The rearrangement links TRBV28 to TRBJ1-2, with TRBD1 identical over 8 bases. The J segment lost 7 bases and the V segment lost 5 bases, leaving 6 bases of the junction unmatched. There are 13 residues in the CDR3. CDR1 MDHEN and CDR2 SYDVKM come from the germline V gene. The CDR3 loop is CASSLRTGTGYTF. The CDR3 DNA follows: TGTGCCAGCAGTCTCAGGACAGGGACTGGCTACACCTTC.

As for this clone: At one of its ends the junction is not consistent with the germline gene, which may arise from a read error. For the CDR3, the DNA is TGTGCCAGCAACGTAGCGGGGGGCCAGCAAGATACGCAGTATTTT. This sequence encodes CASNVAGGQQDTQYF. The gene calls are TRBV9 and TRBJ2-3; 10 nucleotides match TRBD2. Germline V gives CDR1 SGDLS, CDR2 YYNGEE. The CDR3 contains 15 residues.

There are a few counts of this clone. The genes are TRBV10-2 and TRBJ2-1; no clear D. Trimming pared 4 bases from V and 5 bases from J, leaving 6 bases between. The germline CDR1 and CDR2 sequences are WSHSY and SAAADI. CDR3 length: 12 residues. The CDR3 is CASSGTDNEQFF. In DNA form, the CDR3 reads TGCGCCAGCAGTGGAACAGACAATGAGCAGTTCTTC.

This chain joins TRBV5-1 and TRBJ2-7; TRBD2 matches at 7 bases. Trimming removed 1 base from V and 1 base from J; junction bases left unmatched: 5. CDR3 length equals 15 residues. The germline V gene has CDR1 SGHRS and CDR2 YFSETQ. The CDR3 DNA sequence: TGCGCCAGCAGCTTGCGGGCGGGAGAATCCTACGAGCAGTACTTC. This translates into CASSLRAGESYEQYF. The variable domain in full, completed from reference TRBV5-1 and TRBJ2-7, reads KAGVTQTPRYLIKTRGQQVTLSCSPISGHRSVSWYQQTPGQGLQFLFEYFSETQRNKGNFPGRFSGRQFSNSRSEMNVSTLELGDSALYLCASSLRAGESYEQYFGPGTRLTVT.

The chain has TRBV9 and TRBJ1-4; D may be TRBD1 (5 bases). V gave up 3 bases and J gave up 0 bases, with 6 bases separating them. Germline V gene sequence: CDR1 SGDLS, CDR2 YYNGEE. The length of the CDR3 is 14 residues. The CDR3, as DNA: TGTGCCAGCAGCGACAGGACAACTAATGAAAAACTGTTTTTT. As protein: CASSDRTTNEKLFF.

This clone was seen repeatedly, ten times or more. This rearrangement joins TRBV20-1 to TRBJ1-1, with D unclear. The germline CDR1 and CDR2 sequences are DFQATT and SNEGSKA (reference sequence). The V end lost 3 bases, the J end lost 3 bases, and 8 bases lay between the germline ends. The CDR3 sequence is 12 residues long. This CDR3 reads CSASSPDTEAFF. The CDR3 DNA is TGCAGTGCTAGTTCCCCCGACACTGAAGCTTTCTTT.

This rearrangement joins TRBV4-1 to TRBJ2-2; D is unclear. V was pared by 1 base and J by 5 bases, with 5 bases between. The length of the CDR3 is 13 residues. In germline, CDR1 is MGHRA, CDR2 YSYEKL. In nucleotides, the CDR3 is TGCGCCAGCAGCCAAGTCGCGACCGGGGAGCTGTTTTTT. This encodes CASSQVATGELFF.

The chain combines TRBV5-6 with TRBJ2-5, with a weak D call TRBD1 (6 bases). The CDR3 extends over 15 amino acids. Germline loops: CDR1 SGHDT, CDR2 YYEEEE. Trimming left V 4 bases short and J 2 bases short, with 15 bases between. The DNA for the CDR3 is TGTGCCAGCAGCCTTCGACAGGCCTATCAAGAGACCCAGTACTTC. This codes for CASSLRQAYQETQYF.

Written as DNA, the CDR3 is TGTGCCAGCAGCTCTCAGATCCTGAACACTGAAGCTTTCTTT. It codes for CASSSQILNTEAFF. The chain employs TRBV7-2 and TRBJ1-1; D is unresolved. V gave up 4 bases and J gave up 0 bases, with 9 bases separating them. Germline assignment: CDR1 SGHTA and CDR2 FQGNSA. This CDR3 is built from 14 residues.

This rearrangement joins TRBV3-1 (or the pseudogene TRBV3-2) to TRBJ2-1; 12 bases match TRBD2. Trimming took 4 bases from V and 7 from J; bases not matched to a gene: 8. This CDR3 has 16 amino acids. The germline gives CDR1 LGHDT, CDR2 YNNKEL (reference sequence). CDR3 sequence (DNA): TGTGCCAGCAGCCTTCTAGCGGGAGGGCCAGAAAATGAGCAGTTCTTC. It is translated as CASSLLAGGPENEQFF.

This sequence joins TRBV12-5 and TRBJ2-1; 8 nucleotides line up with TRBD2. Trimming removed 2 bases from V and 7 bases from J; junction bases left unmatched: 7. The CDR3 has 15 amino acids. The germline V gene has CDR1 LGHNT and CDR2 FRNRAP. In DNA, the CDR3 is TGTGCTAGTGGTTTGATGAGCGGGAGTAGGAATGAGCAGTTCTTC. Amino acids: CASGLMSGSRNEQFF.